This TCR beta chain was recorded in a study of T cells expressing NK-cell markers (TCRdb year 2020). Regarding the study in general: In sorted CD3+CD56+NKG2C+, CD3+CD56+NKG2C- and CD3+CD56-NKG2C+ T-cell subsets from 7 to 9 donors, TCR beta-chain repertoires were profiled. Sequencing of the libraries produced 2 x 150 bp reads on Illumina HiSeq 2000/2500, MiSeq or NextSeq. All eight donors whose samples were sequenced were randomly selected healthy volunteers, three of them men and five women. Of the eight sequenced donors, seven were found to be HCMV-seropositive and one was found to be HCMV-seronegative. The research as a whole found: In roughly 6 donors, the dominant CD3+CD56+NKG2C+ clonotypes ranked among the top 10 CD8+ clonotypes, making up roughly 1.0-7.0% of CD8+ T cells. Whether the expanded NKG2C-expressing T cell clones were specific for HCMV antigens remained unclear. Those dominant clonotypes were again the most abundant among CD3+CD56-NKG2C+ cells in a handful of donors, at about 25-60.1%.

Comments on this clonotype: The antigen this receptor binds is unknown.

TCRdb records Illumina HiSeq 2000 as the sequencer. TCR beta cDNA libraries were prepared using 5'RACE template switching, which introduced a universal primer site and unique molecular identifiers. Synthesis of cDNA was primed from the TCR beta constant segment and was followed by two consecutive PCR amplification steps. The authors' analysis ran thus. MIGEC was used to demultiplex reads and group the reads by UMI, and MiTCR was used to assemble and quantify clonotypes. To exclude erroneous sequences, only TCR cDNA sequences supported by at least two reads were retained. Downstream repertoire analysis used the tcR package, and clonotypes were matched across fractions by CDR3 nucleotide sequence plus V segment. Antigen specificity was annotated against VDJdb with VDJmatch, allowing one amino acid substitution in CDR3. TCRdb reprocessed the reads, reporting each CDR3 protein sequence once and no DNA. The V and J calls reflect TCRdb's pipeline rather than the authors' work. The sample table gives about 260,000 distinct CDR3 sequences. The leading ten clones occupy 0.3% to 0.45% of the sample.

HCMV serostatus was determined by detecting HCMV-specific IgG in serum with a commercial ELISA kit. Ficoll density gradient centrifugation was used to isolate peripheral blood mononuclear cells from blood. The sequence came from a man younger than 35 in good health. Donor details come from another sample of the same person, matched by shared clones. The sample was blood T cells: a sorted CD56 or NKG2C T cell subset, CD4+ or CD8+ T cells, or bulk PBMC T cells (not recorded which).

The CDR3 amino acid sequence is: CATSRDRFTGELFF. This receptor chain uses TRBV15 and TRBJ2-2. The germline V gene (reference sequence) gives CDR1 as LNHNV and CDR2 as YYDKDF. The CDR3 starts with the cysteine, ends with the phenylalanine, and has 14 residues. This entry has no DNA.